These T cell receptor beta chains were read from a single sample in a study of CD8+ T cells in alopecia areata. This table comes from immunoSEQ multiplex PCR, and its TCRdb copy is limited to in-frame clones, with some not included. The data show roughly 130,000 clones, with over 50% seen just once and roughly 4.3% held by the top ten. The sample here was CD4+ T cells sorted from blood, taken at week 0. These receptors were obtained from a human donor with alopecia areata. CDR3s include the opening cysteine and the closing phenylalanine or tryptophan.

>15|TRBV7-9|TRBJ2-7
CASSPRTSGRDEQYF
>14|TRBV5-1|TRBJ1-1
CASSSGQLNTEAFF
>15|TRBV25-1|TRBJ2-3
CASSEATSGTDTQYF
>11|TRBV20-1|TRBJ2-1
CSASGTFEQFF
>12|TRBV2|TRBJ2-5
CASRRGLETQYF
>13|TRBV19|TRBJ2-2
CASTPTGSGELFF
>16|TRBV5-1|TRBJ2-3
CASSFEGTPGTDTQYF
>13|TRBV7-3|TRBJ2-1
CASSFSSSGEQFF
>15|TRBV5-1|TRBJ2-2
CASSSARSGTGELFF
>15|TRBV5-6|TRBJ2-1
CASSQAGGPDNEQFF
>14|TRBV5-1|TRBJ1-1
CASSAQGAFTEAFF
>13|TRBV2|TRBJ1-1
CASSDRGYQGAFF
>13|TRBV6-6|TRBJ2-7
CASSYSGTYEQYF
>15|TRBV27|TRBJ1-2
CASSTRGQGVVGYTF
>15|TRBV14|TRBJ1-2
CASSRYGQVIDGYTF
>13|TRBV2|TRBJ1-5
CASSGDMKQPQHF
>16|TRBV5-6|TRBJ2-5
CASSLAGISGRETQYF
>15|TRBV5-1|TRBJ2-5
CASSLGGTAKETQYF
>14|TRBV4-2|TRBJ2-3
CASSQEPGTDTQYF
>14|TRBV15|TRBJ1-1
CATSRGGVRAEAFF
>15|TRBV10-3|TRBJ2-3
CAISGTQLDTDTQYF
>13|TRBV18|TRBJ1-5
CASSPRGDQPQHF
>15|TRBV6-6|TRBJ2-4
CATGTSGAQENIQYF
>16|TRBV6-5|TRBJ2-5
CASSYPGQGAEETQYF
>14|TRBV5-1|TRBJ2-5
CASSRYDGQETQYF
>16|TRBV18|TRBJ2-2
CASSPRAGGDTGELFF
>13|TRBV18|TRBJ1-6
CASSPTTNSPLHF
>14|TRBV5-1|TRBJ2-2
CASSFDGSAGELFF
>16|TRBV10-3|TRBJ2-1
CAISEDQGRRKGEQFF
>15|TRBV6-6|TRBJ2-5
CASSDGLRYEETQYF
>16|TRBV5-1|TRBJ1-4
CASSLAGSRDGGKLFF
>15|TRBV18|TRBJ1-1
CASSPSAQGGTEAFF
>15|TRBV6-1|TRBJ2-7
CASSFRQGPSYEQYF
>19|TRBV7-8|TRBJ2-3
CASSHRVSGVASGTDTQYF
>13|TRBV5-1|TRBJ1-1
CASSLTGSSEAFF
>13|TRBV4-2|TRBJ2-5
CASSQDMQETQYF
>14|TRBV25-1|TRBJ1-3
CASSDNTGSDTIYF
>13|TRBV9|TRBJ1-1
CASSVGTAGEAFF
>13|TRBV2|TRBJ2-7
CASRTYQGHEQYF
>14|TRBV25-1|TRBJ2-6
CASSWSSGANVLTF
>15|TRBV5-1|TRBJ1-1
CASSLQGDRGSEAFF
>15|TRBV15|TRBJ1-5
CATSRTGGGNQPQHF
>14|TRBV28|TRBJ2-7
CASSGQGILDEQYF
>15|TRBV30|TRBJ2-2
CAWLHPGQNTGELFF
>15|TRBV6-5|TRBJ2-3
CASKTGQGSTDTQYF
>18|TRBV25-1|TRBJ2-3
CASSPNPLLDRFLHTQYF
>14|TRBV10-2|TRBJ1-5
CASSEVNSNQPQHF
>15|TRBV6-6|TRBJ2-7
CASLQQGGAVYEQYF
>13|TRBV9|TRBJ1-3
CASSVQGRDTIYF
>17|TRBV2|TRBJ2-3
CASQKDRPFRGTDTQYF
>13|TRBV5-4|TRBJ2-1
CASSGWASNEQFF